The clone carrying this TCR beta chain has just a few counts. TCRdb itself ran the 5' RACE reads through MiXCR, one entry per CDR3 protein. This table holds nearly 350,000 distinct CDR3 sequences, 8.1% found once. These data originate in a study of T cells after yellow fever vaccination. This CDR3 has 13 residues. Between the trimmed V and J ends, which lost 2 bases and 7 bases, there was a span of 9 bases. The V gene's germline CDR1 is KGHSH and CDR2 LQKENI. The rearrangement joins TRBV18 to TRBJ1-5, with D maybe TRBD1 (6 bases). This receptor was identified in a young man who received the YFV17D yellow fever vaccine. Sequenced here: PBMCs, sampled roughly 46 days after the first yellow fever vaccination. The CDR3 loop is CASSPWGAQPQHF. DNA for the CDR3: TGTGCCAGCTCACCATGGGGGGCCCAGCCCCAGCATTTT.